Below, 2 T cell receptor beta chains from the same sample are listed, as sequenced in a study of blood T cell repertoires in COVID-19. The data were produced by immunoSEQ multiplex PCR, yet TCRdb's version contains in-frame clones alone and is incomplete. The repertoire holds about 200,000 clones, with around nine tenths as singletons. Input material: peripheral blood. All receptors come from a man aged 55 to 70 with acute or convalescent COVID-19.

V and J are TRBV3-1 (or the pseudogene TRBV3-2) and TRBJ1-2; 7 positions agree with TRBD1. V gave up 3 bases and J gave up 5 bases; unmatched junction bases: 0. The CDR3 totals 12 residues. From germline, CDR1 is LGHDT and CDR2 YNNKEL (reference sequence). CDR3 region: CASSQTGYGYTF. CDR3 sequence (DNA): TGTGCCAGCAGCCAGACAGGGTATGGCTACACCTTC.

The genes are TRBV14 and TRBJ2-3; 12 positions match TRBD2. This CDR3 is 19 amino acids long. V lost 0 bases, J lost 5 bases, and 12 bases stayed unmatched. CDR1 is SGHDN, CDR2 FVKESK, per germline. CDR3 coding DNA: TGTGCCAGCAGCCAAGATCCCCGGGGACTAGCGGGCCAGGGAGATACGCAGTATTTT. As protein: CASSQDPRGLAGQGDTQYF.